This T cell receptor (beta chain) originates from a study of cytomegalovirus exposure and HLA in healthy donors (dated 2017 in TCRdb). Regarding the complete study: An earlier analysis of a few hundred of the donors reported about 260 Gb of sequence data and around 100 million unique TCR beta sequences obtained from about 180 million T cells. In an earlier analysis of 587 of the donors, high-throughput TCR beta sequencing was used to judge whether each TCR beta V gene segment behaved as functional or pseudogenic. Several DR-DQ haplotypes were handled as single units for association and clustering because linkage in the cohort was strong. The T cell repertoires of 670 or so subjects were profiled by immunosequencing and related to cytomegalovirus serostatus. The aim of the study was to test whether cataloging public T cell receptors could identify signatures of past pathogen exposure. An early release covering 550 to 650 HLA-typed donors comprised roughly 300 gigabases of sequencing data and approximately 80 million unique TCR sequences. Besides the first cohort of around 700 subjects, a separate validation cohort made up of some 110 different subjects was used. Of the roughly 400 genotyped donors, approximately 82% fell in the genetic ancestry cluster associated with self-reported Caucasian donors. In a later analysis, previously published TCR beta repertoires from 500 to 750 donors were re-analyzed and high-resolution HLA genotyping was added so that TCR occurrence patterns could be studied. To predict cytomegalovirus infection status, the study combined high-throughput TCR immunosequencing, statistical association of individual TCRs with disease status, and machine learning. Donor age, sex, ethnicity and CMV serostatus were compiled alongside the repertoire data. The number of typed donors differed by locus: 629-630 for A, B, C, DRB1 and DQB1; 500 to 550 for DQA1; roughly 600 for DPA1; and 400 to 480 for DPB1. Rather than using new phenotypic data, the later analysis identified candidate immune exposures from TCR beta sequences and from how often those sequences occurred across donors. All discovery cohort repertoires had been generated on a single sequencing platform. On average, 235,054 unique TCR beta nucleotide sequences were sequenced per donor among 300 to 500 genotyped donors of the cohort, with roughly 18% of those sequences being non-productive. A later genetic analysis took genome-wide SNP genotypes for about 65% of the 666 donors and used that subset as a discovery cohort. HLA typing covered class I and class II loci at four-digit resolution. Overall results and qualifications from the work: Sequencing depth was assumed to be roughly uniform across donors in the presence/absence analyses, though that assumption may not hold. Because HLA typing was unavailable for some donors at each locus, only the typed subset was used in association tests. V-gene and J-gene trimming of TCR beta chains was associated with a missense DCLRE1C variant in a later genetic analysis, and the association was replicated in an independent cohort. Only TCR beta chains were sequenced in this cohort, and the absence of alpha or paired-chain data limited detectable features. Strong co-occurrence of HLA alleles, especially DR and DQ, made assigning TCR associations to individual alleles difficult. A cluster of highly shared sequence variants was judged likely to represent a technical artifact of the sequencing pipeline. Specific HLA alleles were associated with 15,000 to 20,000 TCR beta sequences at a false discovery rate of 0.05 in a later analysis. Most TCR sequences were observed very rarely across donors, whereas some public TCRs were present in many individuals. According to a later analysis, TCR association rates differed among HLA loci, with DRB1 alleles showing the most associated TCRs and HLA-C alleles showing the fewest. Compared with equally common non-associated chains, HLA-associated TCR beta chains in a later analysis were more clonally expanded and had lower generation probabilities. In an earlier analysis of a few hundred of the donors, most TCR beta V segments were observed in productive rearrangements about 87% or about 30% of the time, broadly matching IMGT annotations. A further reported finding was that TCR beta sequences accurately predicted the HLA-A and HLA-B alleles for most subjects in the first cohort. In vitro tests confirmed that three of the cytomegalovirus-associated TCR beta chains recognize cytomegalovirus antigens. The earlier analysis of fewer than 750 of the donors excluded roughly 17 rarely observed V segments, including chromosome 9 orphons, because counts were too low. Some IMGT-functional V segments, including TRBV6-2 and TRBV6-3, could not be distinguished by the 87-base-pair reads and were therefore excluded. The authors suggested that the approach could potentially be extended to other disease states and immunological phenotypes. A later analysis reported that several top co-occurrence clusters appeared linked to parvovirus B19, influenza, CMV and Epstein-Barr virus. In both the original and validation cohorts, the classifier was reported to diagnose cytomegalovirus status with high specificity and sensitivity. The only immune exposure information available for the cohort was CMV serostatus. In the study, some 160 TCR beta chains were listed as associated with cytomegalovirus. In a later analysis, most CMV-associated TCR beta chains were found to appear HLA-restricted, with HLA associations seemingly driven largely by CMV exposure. Correlated functional status among segregating V segments might be attributable to linkage disequilibrium, but an unknown experimental factor could not be ruled out. Compared with the roughly 710-donor mean, donors in an Asian-associated ancestry cluster had fewer N-insertions in productive TCRs, according to a later genetic analysis.

On this clone itself: Its antigen remains unidentified. No base quality information exists; no much larger clone differs at one position.

Counted from cysteine to phenylalanine, this CDR3 has 17 amino acids. This entry keeps only the CDR3 DNA: 51 bases, framed from base 1. Ends trimmed: V by 6 bases, J by 4 bases; bases unmatched to a gene: 9. The germline V gene specifies MDHEN as CDR1 and SYDVKM as CDR2. The cohort comprised 666 healthy bone marrow donors. At the time of sampling, every cohort member was nominally healthy, though immune exposures that went unrecorded were likely present. The donor tested CMV seropositive and was one of the 289 seropositive cohort members. A peripheral blood sample was collected from each donor, and TCR beta sequencing was performed on peripheral blood mononuclear cells. The Qiagen DNeasy Blood Extraction Kit was used to extract genomic DNA from the blood cell samples. Receptor amplification or capture employed the immunoSEQ multiplex PCR assay. The multiplex PCR relied on a mix of 60 forward primers for TCR Vbeta segments and 13 reverse primers for TCR Jbeta segments. Amplification of the CDR3 region of rearranged TCR beta genes was performed with a multiplex PCR assay on genomic DNA. On the Illumina HiSeq System, the amplified TCR beta libraries were sequenced as 87-base-pair reads. From the authors' description of their analysis: Across the 670 or so repertoires, a later analysis counted tens of millions of unique TCR beta chains, around 11 million of which were shared by at least two donors. To remove PCR and sequencing errors, raw reads were error-corrected and collapsed into unique sequences using a nearest-neighbor algorithm that merged closely related sequences. CDR3 sequences were aligned to IMGT reference sequences to assign V, D and J gene segments. Each retained sequence needed at least a six-nucleotide match to both a V gene segment and a J gene segment. A rearrangement was called productive if the CDR3 had no stop codons and remained in frame with V and J, and every other rearrangement was called non-productive. CDR3 was defined according to IMGT convention as the region running from the second conserved V-encoded cysteine to the conserved J-encoded phenylalanine. Sequences without an unambiguous match to a single V gene segment were excluded from the earlier analysis of 450 to 750 of the donors. An earlier analysis of fewer than 750 of the donors called V segments functional above 56.7% productive rearrangements and segregating when the between-donor standard deviation exceeded 5%. A statistical classification framework was built to diagnose cytomegalovirus status from the catalog of TCR beta chain sequences. In a later analysis, V and J genes were assigned by comparing TCR nucleotide sequences against IMGT/GENE-DB human TR gene sequences. Using the TCRdist pipeline, a later analysis assigned CDR3 sequences along with most-parsimonious VDJ recombination scenarios. In a later analysis, every TCR beta chain was defined by the combination of its CDR3 amino acid sequence and its V-gene family, and reads without a unique V-gene family were dropped. In a later analysis, fewer than 600 highly shared, low-generation-probability nucleotide sequences were removed to address suspected cross-contamination and a sequencing artifact. In a later analysis, a clonal expansion index for each public chain was calculated from normalized within-repertoire ranks of inferred template counts. Generation probabilities in a later analysis came from a VDJ recombination model fitted to out-of-frame rearrangements, and those results were checked against IGoR. A later analysis scored TCR-TCR, TCR-HLA and TCR-CMV co-occurrence with hypergeometric tests, applying a repertoire-size bias correction to TCR pairs. In a later analysis, false discovery rates were estimated by permuting HLA or CMV assignments 20 times. A later analysis grouped co-occurring TCRs with DBSCAN, adding TCRdist sequence similarity when clustering within HLA-allele-positive subsets. Co-occurrence clustering excluded repertoires with fewer than 30,000 or more than 120,000 public chains, plus five with anomalous nucleotide sharing. In TCRdb, the immuneACCESS table is reduced to in-frame sequences with V and J assigned. These tables do not hold every clone; where another copy was compared, an unresolved V gene accounts for under half, and the others remain unexplained. That table supplies the V and J calls and clone size; D and trimming were determined from the DNA. The table for this sample lists 70,000 to 95,000 clones; 62% of them were counted only once. 5.5% of the sample comes from the top ten.

The sequencing input was PBMCs. This clonotype originated in a woman in her 30s in good health and CMV-seropositive. Recombination connected TRBV28 to TRBJ2-3; a stretch of 14 junction bases matches TRBD2. The DNA reads TGTGCCAGCAGGCGTCGACTAGCGGGGGGGTCAGCAGATACGCAGTATTTT. Translated, this gives CASRRRLAGGSADTQYF. Beyond the CDR3, the reference TRBV28 and TRBJ2-3 genes provide the residues; the full variable domain reads: DVKVTQSSRYLVKRTGEKVFLECVQDMDHENMFWYRQDPGLGLRLIYFSYDVKMKEKGDIPEGYSVSREKKERFSLILESASTNQTSMYLCASRRRLAGGSADTQYFGPGTRLTVL.